This T cell receptor beta chain was recovered during a study of cytomegalovirus exposure and HLA in healthy donors. General observations from the study: A missense variant in DCLRE1C was later tied to TCR beta V- and J-gene trimming. Indistinguishable V segments such as TRBV6-2 and TRBV6-3 were excluded.

Concerning this clone itself: Its specificity is unknown.

The PCR employed 60 Vbeta primers together with 13 Jbeta primers. Clones were read by immunoSEQ multiplex PCR, and TCRdb kept only the in-frame ones, dropping some. The table lists hundreds of thousands of clones, roughly 80% of them singletons, with 3.5% to 4% in the top ten. The germline V gene has CDR1 SQVTM and CDR2 ANQGSEA. V lost 4 bases and J lost 1, with 7 bases in between. This CDR3 is built from 12 residues. The sequencing sample was made of PBMCs. The receptor's source is a male donor in good health and CMV-seronegative. V is TRBV29-1 and J is TRBJ2-5; possible D gene TRBD1, 5 bases. The CDR3 region is CSVGQPQETQYF. In DNA form, the CDR3 reads TGCAGCGTTGGACAGCCCCAAGAGACCCAGTACTTC.